This entry lists 27 T cell receptor beta chains sequenced from one sample in a study of blood T cell repertoires in COVID-19. Sequenced by immunoSEQ multiplex PCR; TCRdb stores in-frame clones only, minus some. The sample carries 250,000 or so clones, 88% recorded once. The source material was PBMCs or T cells enriched from blood (not recorded which). These receptors all stem from a woman aged 40 to 50 who had been exposed to COVID-19.

The chain couples TRBV18 to TRBJ1-2; D is possibly TRBD1 (5 bases). The CDR3 consists of 15 residues. Per the germline V gene, CDR1 is KGHSH and CDR2 is LQKENI. Trimming left V 1 base short and J 3 bases short, with 12 bases between. The CDR3 DNA follows: TGTGCCAGCTCACCACAGGCAGGGTTGGACTATGGCTACACCTTC. Protein product: CASSPQAGLDYGYTF.

This sequence joins TRBV7-3 and TRBJ2-1; tentative D call: TRBD1 (5 bases). CDR3 length equals 13 residues. From germline, CDR1 is SGHTA and CDR2 FQGTGA. V lost 5 bases and J lost 4, with 9 bases in between. This chain's CDR3 is CASSLTVYNEQFF. CDR3 bases: TGTGCCAGCAGCCTGACAGTGTACAATGAGCAGTTCTTC. Looking up the rest from reference TRBV7-3 and TRBJ2-1 gives the full variable domain: GAGVSQTPSNKVTEKGKYVELRCDPISGHTALYWYRQSLGQGPEFLIYFQGTGAADDSGLPNDRFFAVRPEGSVSTLKIQRTERGDSAVYLCASSLTVYNEQFFGPGTRLTVL.

This sequence joins TRBV12-3 or TRBV12-4 and TRBJ2-5; TRBD1 matches 7 bases. The trim removed 6 bases at V and 5 bases at J, leaving 6 bases unmatched. This CDR3 is built from 13 residues. For the CDR3, the DNA is TGTGCCAGCAGCCCAACAGGGGCCGAGACCCAGTACTTC. Encoded protein: CASSPTGAETQYF.

The V gene is TRBV6-5, the J gene TRBJ2-1; the match to TRBD1 covers 7 bases. With 6 bases clipped from V and 6 bases from J, the junction kept 8 bases outside the gene matches. CDR1 and CDR2 from the germline V gene are MNHEY and SVGAGI. The CDR3 is made up of 14 amino acids. CDR3 nucleotide sequence: TGTGCCAGCAGAGCGACAGGACAGGTCAATGAGCAGTTCTTC. Residues: CASRATGQVNEQFF.

The V gene is TRBV10-2, the J gene TRBJ1-1; TRBD1 might be the D (6 bases). The CDR3 sequence is 13 residues long. Germline CDR1 is WSHSY and CDR2 is SAAADI. V shed 0 bases and J shed 5 bases, with 7 bases lying between them. This chain's CDR3 is CASSESQGTEAFF. As DNA, the CDR3 is TGCGCCAGCAGTGAGTCGCAGGGGACTGAAGCTTTCTTT.

A single count supports this clone. The CDR3 sequence: CASSAHRASSGNTIYF. The CDR3 region has the DNA TGTGCCAGCAGCGCACACAGGGCGTCCTCTGGAAACACCATATATTTT. The chain joins TRBV7-2 to TRBJ1-3, with D possibly TRBD1 on 6 matching bases. Germline V gene sequence: CDR1 SGHTA, CDR2 FQGNSA. The V gene lost 5 bases and the J gene lost 0 bases, with 14 bases spanning the gap. This CDR3 region has 16 residues.

This clone was recorded a few times. This chain links TRBV30 with TRBJ1-5; 7 bases are a match to TRBD1. CDR3 size: 15 residues. Germline CDR1 is GTSNPN and CDR2 is SVGIG (reference sequence). V was clipped by 3 bases and J by 6 bases; unmatched bases: 11. DNA of the CDR3: TGTGCCTGGAGGTTGTCGGGCACAGGGGTTCAGCCCCAGCATTTT. This sequence encodes CAWRLSGTGVQPQHF.

The gene calls are TRBV7-6 and TRBJ1-6; 7 nucleotides line up with TRBD1. V lost 5 bases, J lost 4 bases, and 20 bases stayed unmatched. In germline, CDR1 is SGHVS, CDR2 FNYEAQ. The CDR3 spans 20 residues. The CDR3: CASSAYRYSGGQDYNSPLHF. The CDR3 bases are TGTGCCAGCAGCGCATATCGTTACTCCGGTGGACAGGATTATAATTCACCCCTCCACTTT. Complete variable domain (other parts from reference TRBV7-6 and TRBJ1-6): GAGVSQSPRYKVTKRGQDVALRCDPISGHVSLYWYRQALGQGPEFLTYFNYEAQQDKSGLPNDRFSAERPEGSISTLTIQRTEQRDSAMYRCASSAYRYSGGQDYNSPLHFGNGTRLTVT.

A single count supports this clone. This sequence joins TRBV9 and TRBJ2-6; D possibly corresponds to TRBD1 (6 bases). Germline V gives CDR1 SGDLS, CDR2 YYNGEE. CDR3 length equals 16 residues. V shed 4 bases and J shed 2 bases, with 13 bases lying between them. The CDR3 region has the DNA TGTGCCAGCAGCACCGGACAGACAGCTGGGGCCAACGTCCTGACTTTC. Its protein product is CASSTGQTAGANVLTF.

J is TRBJ2-1 and V is TRBV6-2 or TRBV6-3, with 7 bases aligning to TRBD2. This CDR3 contains 13 residues. Germline assignment: CDR1 MNHEY and CDR2 SVGEGT. The trim removed 6 bases at V and 10 bases at J, leaving 9 bases unmatched. CDR3 residues: CASSLRMGLEQFF. The CDR3 DNA reads TGTGCCAGCAGCCTCCGTATGGGACTAGAGCAGTTCTTC.

This chain links TRBV6-4 with TRBJ1-1, with 9 nucleotides matching TRBD1. Germline V lookup: CDR1 MRHNA, CDR2 SNTAGT. The CDR3 totals 14 residues. The V and J ends lost 2 bases and 4 bases, in that order; junction bases with no gene match: 2. The DNA of the CDR3 is TGTGCCAGCAGTGACACGGGACAGGGCACTGAAGCTTTCTTT. Its protein product is CASSDTGQGTEAFF.

Only one count was recorded for this clone. The chain carries TRBV24-1 and TRBJ2-3, with D perhaps TRBD1 (5 bases). The CDR3 is 16 residues long. The ends were cut back, 4 bases at V and 0 bases at J, with 13 bases in the middle. From germline, CDR1 is KGHDR and CDR2 SFDVKD. DNA of the CDR3: TGTGCCACCAGTGACAAATCCAGGGATAGCACAGATACGCAGTATTTT. Translation gives CATSDKSRDSTDTQYF.

V and J are TRBV7-2 and TRBJ1-2; the match to TRBD1 covers 7 bases. The CDR3 consists of 12 residues. Trimming removed 4 bases from V and 8 bases from J; junction bases left unmatched: 4. The germline V gene has CDR1 SGHTA and CDR2 FQGNSA. DNA for the CDR3: TGTGCCAGCAGCTCGACAGGGTTGGGCTACACCTTC. This encodes CASSSTGLGYTF. Full variable domain (outside the CDR3, taken from reference TRBV7-2 and TRBJ1-2): GAGVSQSPSNKVTEKGKDVELRCDPISGHTALYWYRQSLGQGLEFLIYFQGNSAPDKSGLPSDRFSAERTGGSVSTLTIQRTQQEDSAVYLCASSSTGLGYTFGSGTRLTVV.

The J gene is TRBJ2-1, the V gene TRBV24-1; 7 bases line up with TRBD2. J gave up 2 bases and V 10 bases, and 4 bases lay outside the gene matches. This CDR3 contains 13 residues. The germline gives CDR1 KGHDR, CDR2 SFDVKD. CDR3 sequence reads: CATALAAYNEQFF. In DNA form, the CDR3 reads TGTGCCACGGCCCTAGCGGCCTACAATGAGCAGTTCTTC.

This rearrangement joins TRBV7-9 to TRBJ1-2; TRBD1 is a possible D gene (5 bases). Trimming pared 1 base from V and 2 bases from J, leaving 11 bases between. This CDR3 has 15 residues. Per the germline V gene, CDR1 is SEHNR and CDR2 is FQNEAQ (reference sequence). CDR3 in amino acids: CASSLVGDRNYGYTF. Here the CDR3 DNA reads TGTGCCAGCAGCTTAGTAGGTGACAGAAACTATGGCTACACCTTC.

The CDR3 DNA reads TGTGCCAGCAGCTTAGCAGCGATTTATCGAAACAATGAGCAGTTCTTC. Translation: CASSLAAIYRNNEQFF. The genes are TRBV7-6 and TRBJ2-1; the D is unclear. The CDR3 contains 16 residues. Trimming stripped 0 bases from V and 5 bases from J, with 14 bases between. CDR1 is SGHVS and CDR2 is FNYEAQ in the germline V gene.

The V call is TRBV5-1, the J call TRBJ1-2; 7 bases line up with TRBD1. The CDR3 runs to 14 residues. With 7 bases clipped from V and 3 bases from J, the junction kept 9 bases outside the gene matches. Germline V gene data show CDR1 as SGHRS and CDR2 as YFSETQ. The CDR3 reads CASSPRGKDYGYTF. The CDR3 DNA reads as TGCGCCAGCTCCCCCAGGGGGAAGGACTATGGCTACACCTTC.

This chain connects TRBV5-1 to TRBJ2-5, with 7 bases identical to TRBD1. This CDR3 contains 13 residues. Trimming took 4 bases from V and 4 from J; bases not matched to a gene: 4. Per the germline V gene, CDR1 is SGHRS and CDR2 is YFSETQ. The DNA of the CDR3 is TGCGCCAGCAGCGCCCGGACAGGAGAGACCCAGTACTTC. This gives the protein CASSARTGETQYF.

This rearrangement joins TRBV6-5 to TRBJ2-3; 7 positions match TRBD1. CDR1 and CDR2 (germline): MNHEY, SVGAGI. The CDR3 loop spans 15 amino acids. V dropped 5 bases and J dropped 2; count of bases not matched to a gene: 7. The CDR3 DNA follows: TGTGCCAGCAGTAGGACAGGTGCCAACACAGATACGCAGTATTTT. It yields the protein CASSRTGANTDTQYF.

The chain links TRBV7-2 to TRBJ1-5, with D uncertain. Looked up from germline, CDR1 is SGHTA and CDR2 is FQGNSA. The CDR3 is made up of 15 amino acids. The germline V and J ends were trimmed by 5 bases and 0 bases, with 11 bases remaining between them. The CDR3 loop reads CASSLGVYSNQPQHF. In DNA, the CDR3 is TGTGCCAGCAGCCTGGGCGTATATAGCAATCAGCCCCAGCATTTT.

The chain links TRBV27 to TRBJ2-1; 9 nucleotides match TRBD2. Unmatched junction bases numbered 3, after V lost 0 bases and J lost 3 bases. CDR1 is MNHEY, CDR2 SMNVEV, per germline (reference sequence). The CDR3 totals 16 residues. CDR3: CASSLSSGSFYNEQFF. The CDR3 DNA sequence: TGTGCCAGCAGTTTATCTAGCGGGAGTTTCTACAATGAGCAGTTCTTC.

The chain carries TRBV19 and TRBJ1-2; no reliable D call. The CDR3 covers 12 residues. CDR1 LNHDA and CDR2 SQIVND come from the germline V gene (reference sequence). Trimming removed 0 bases at V and 6 bases at J, with 5 bases between. CDR3 residues: CASSIDRDGYTF. The CDR3 bases are TGTGCCAGTAGTATAGATCGGGATGGCTACACCTTC.

V usage is TRBV11-3 and J usage is TRBJ2-1, with TRBD1 matching 9 bases. The CDR3 loop spans 15 amino acids. V dropped 3 bases and J dropped 4; count of bases not matched to a gene: 4. The germline V gene encodes CDR1 SGHNT and CDR2 YENEEA. In DNA form, the CDR3 reads TGTGCCAGCAGCTTCCGGGACAGGGCGTACAATGAGCAGTTCTTC. This gives the protein CASSFRDRAYNEQFF.

The chain uses TRBV4-2 and TRBJ2-7, with 9 nucleotides matching TRBD2. The V gene's germline CDR1 is LGHNA and CDR2 YNFKEQ. The V segment lost 0 bases and the J segment 2 bases; nucleotides outside the gene matches: 8. CDR3 length equals 17 residues. Here the CDR3 reads CASSQESGLAGPYEQYV. CDR3 coding DNA: TGTGCCAGCAGCCAAGAAAGTGGGCTAGCGGGACCCTACGAGCAGTACGTC.

The chain recombines TRBV5-3 with TRBJ2-5; a weak D match, TRBD2 (5 bases). TRBV5-3 is an ORF, with its function uncertain. The CDR3 totals 13 residues. V gave up 1 base and J gave up 1 base, with 5 bases separating them. Here the CDR3 reads CARSLTSQETQYF. The CDR3 bases are TGTGCCAGAAGCTTGACTAGCCAAGAGACCCAGTACTTC.

The rearrangement uses TRBV7-9 and TRBJ2-3, with 9 nucleotides matching TRBD1. This CDR3 contains 15 residues. V gave up 5 bases and J gave up 4 bases; unmatched junction bases: 7. In germline, CDR1 is SEHNR, CDR2 FQNEAQ (reference sequence). The CDR3 bases are TGTGCCAGCAGCCTTGACAGGGGGAGTTCAGATACGCAGTATTTT. Its protein is CASSLDRGSSDTQYF. Full variable domain (missing parts from reference TRBV7-9 and TRBJ2-3): DTGVSQNPRHKITKRGQNVTFRCDPISEHNRLYWYRQTLGQGPEFLTYFQNEAQLEKSRLLSDRFSAERPKGSFSTLEIQRTEQGDSAMYLCASSLDRGSSDTQYFGPGTRLTVL.

The chain joins TRBV28 to TRBJ1-2, with D maybe TRBD1 (5 bases). Looked up from germline, CDR1 is MDHEN and CDR2 is SYDVKM. V lost 6 bases and J 8 bases, leaving 19 bases between the germline ends. This CDR3 spans 14 amino acids. For the CDR3, the DNA is TGTGCCAGCAGCTCGAAGAAGGGGCAGTTCGGCTACACCTTC. As protein: CASSSKKGQFGYTF.